This TCR beta chain was obtained from a study of cytomegalovirus exposure and HLA in healthy donors. About the study: Of some 400 genotyped donors, roughly 81% clustered with self-reported Caucasian donors.

This clone was seen only once. What it binds is not known. The primer mix had 60 Vbeta and 13 Jbeta primers. Only in-frame clones appear in the TCRdb table, and some are missing; sequencing was by immunoSEQ multiplex PCR. The sample gives roughly 100,000 clones, around 60% of which show up once; over 3.5% is in the top ten. This CDR3 region has 15 residues. The V gene's germline CDR1 is SGHVS and CDR2 FNYEAQ. Trimming took 4 bases from V and 4 from J; bases not matched to a gene: 7. Broader study findings: Most of the CMV-associated TCR beta chains (in a later analysis) appeared to be HLA-restricted.

This TCR came from a man aged 30-40 years in good health and CMV-seropositive. Material for sequencing was PBMCs. This chain uses TRBV7-6 with TRBJ1-1; 9 bases fit TRBD1. For the CDR3, the DNA is TGTGCCAGCAGCTCCAACAGGGGGCAAACCACTGAAGCTTTCTTT. It encodes CASSSNRGQTTEAFF.